These 3 T cell receptor beta chains were all obtained from the same sample, sequenced in a study of T cell responses to AZD1222 COVID-19 vaccine. This table comes from immunoSEQ multiplex PCR, and its TCRdb copy is limited to in-frame clones, with some not included. The table records about 84,000 clones, approximately 85% of them present only once. Material: peripheral blood, obtained 28 days after the second AZD1222 dose. All receptors derive from an adult who received the AZD1222 COVID-19 vaccine.

This rearrangement joins TRBV19 to TRBJ2-5, with TRBD1 matching over 12 bases. V lost 5 bases and J lost 5; bases outside the gene matches: 6. The CDR3 length is 15 residues. Looked up from germline, CDR1 is LNHDA and CDR2 is SQIVND (reference sequence). DNA of the CDR3: TGTGCCAGTAGTCCCCGGGACAGGGGGCTTGAGACCCAGTACTTC. Amino acid sequence: CASSPRDRGLETQYF.

This clone was detected only a few times. The chain combines TRBV24-1 with TRBJ1-2; no firm D call. This CDR3 region has 11 residues. Germline CDR1 KGHDR, CDR2 SFDVKD. Trimming removed 5 bases from V and 4 bases from J, with 4 bases in between. CDR3 DNA sequence: TGTGCCACCAGTGGGGGCTATGGCTACACCTTC. This gives the protein CATSGGYGYTF.

This clone was found once. V is TRBV6-2 or TRBV6-3 and J is TRBJ2-4; 9 nucleotides match TRBD2. Per the germline V gene, CDR1 is MNHEY and CDR2 is SVGEGT. V lost 2 bases and J lost 7; bases outside the gene matches: 6. The CDR3 length is 15 residues. DNA of the CDR3: TGTGCCAGCAGTTACATGGCGGGAGGGCCTAACATTCAGTACTTC. As protein: CASSYMAGGPNIQYF.